Below are 22 T cell receptor beta chains sequenced from a single sample in a study of blood T cell repertoires in COVID-19. Clones were read by immunoSEQ multiplex PCR, and TCRdb kept only the in-frame ones, dropping some. Counted here are about 500,000 clones, 80% to 90% occurring once; the ten biggest clones make up around 0.9%. Sequencing input: peripheral blood. The receptor set was obtained from a man between 18 and 29 years old with COVID-19, enrolled during active disease.

The chain combines TRBV6-4 with TRBJ2-3, with D possibly TRBD2 on 5 matching bases. V dropped 4 bases and J dropped 0 bases, with 11 bases sitting between them. CDR1 MRHNA and CDR2 SNTAGT come from the germline V gene. The CDR3 has 15 amino acids. The CDR3 DNA reads TGTGCCAGCAGTGCAGGAGGCGGGAGCACAGATACGCAGTATTTT. Amino acids: CASSAGGGSTDTQYF.

The V and J genes are TRBV28 and TRBJ1-4; no reliable D call. This CDR3 spans 13 amino acids. The germline gives CDR1 MDHEN, CDR2 SYDVKM. Trimming stripped 1 base from V and 8 bases from J, with 8 bases between. The CDR3 DNA reads TGTGCCAGCAGTTTATATGTGGAGGAAAAACTGTTTTTT. Its translation: CASSLYVEEKLFF.

This chain links TRBV7-9 with TRBJ2-7; no reliable D call. Germline CDR1 and CDR2: SEHNR and FQNEAQ (reference sequence). This CDR3 has 13 residues. Trimming shortened V by 6 bases and J by 1 base, and 10 bases separated the two germline ends. CDR3 nucleotides: TGTGCCAGCAGTTACACGGGTTCCTACGAGCAGTACTTC. Translation: CASSYTGSYEQYF.

This clone was counted only a few times. The chain links TRBV19 to TRBJ2-2; 8 nucleotides align to TRBD1. This CDR3 contains 15 residues. V lost 4 bases, J lost 9 bases, and 10 bases stayed unmatched. The germline V gene has CDR1 LNHDA and CDR2 SQIVND (reference sequence). CDR3 DNA: TGTGCCAGTAGTAGCAAGCGACAGGGGACAAGGGAGCTGTTTTTT. It translates to CASSSKRQGTRELFF.

This rearrangement joins TRBV4-1 to TRBJ1-5, with a tentative D call TRBD1 (6 bases). The germline V and J ends were trimmed by 4 bases and 1 base, with 14 bases remaining between them. The CDR3 is 16 residues long. Germline-derived CDR1 and CDR2 are MGHRA and YSYEKL. CDR3 in DNA: TGCGCCAGCAGCCGCTCAGGGGAGACAAGCAATCAGCCCCAGCATTTT. Translating gives CASSRSGETSNQPQHF.

The V gene is TRBV4-2, the J gene TRBJ2-7; 11 bases fit TRBD2. The CDR3 runs 15 residues. Germline CDR1 reads LGHNA; CDR2 reads YNFKEQ. V was clipped by 4 bases and J by 3 bases; unmatched bases: 5. CDR3 sequence: CASSPHLAGGYEQYF. CDR3 nucleotide sequence: TGTGCCAGCAGCCCCCACCTAGCGGGAGGCTACGAGCAGTACTTC.

The chain is built from TRBV2 and TRBJ1-1; weak D call: TRBD1 (5 bases). The germline V gene encodes CDR1 SNHLY and CDR2 FYNNEI. The CDR3 spans 12 residues. V was cut by 6 bases and J by 7 bases, with 12 bases left in between. The CDR3 nucleotides are TGTGCCAGCAGGACCGTCGGGGGTGAAGCTTTCTTT. Residues: CASRTVGGEAFF.

This chain links TRBV29-1 with TRBJ1-2; a possible D gene is TRBD1 (5 bases). The CDR3 has 12 amino acids. Trimming removed 7 bases from V and 5 bases from J, with 14 bases in between. The germline V gene has CDR1 SQVTM and CDR2 ANQGSEA. The CDR3 DNA reads TGCAGCGGTACACTGGACACGTATGGCTACACCTTC. Encoded protein: CSGTLDTYGYTF.

V and J are TRBV11-3 and TRBJ2-3; 11 bases align to TRBD2. CDR1 is SGHNT and CDR2 is YENEEA in the germline V gene. This CDR3 has 19 residues. Germline trimming cut 3 bases from V and 0 bases from J; bases unmatched to any gene: 11. This CDR3 is CASSLGPGGTSGSTDTQYF. The CDR3 DNA is TGTGCCAGCAGCTTGGGGCCTGGGGGGACTAGCGGAAGCACAGATACGCAGTATTTT.

The V call is TRBV19, the J call TRBJ2-2, with 10 bases matching TRBD1. Germline V gene lookup returns CDR1 LNHDA and CDR2 SQIVND (reference sequence). With 7 bases clipped from V and 4 bases from J, the junction kept 6 bases outside the gene matches. There are 15 residues in the CDR3. The CDR3 DNA sequence: TGTGCCAGTATGAGGACAGGGGGGAGCACCGGGGAGCTGTTTTTT. It is translated as CASMRTGGSTGELFF. Together with reference TRBV19 and TRBJ2-2, the CDR3 gives the full variable domain: DGGITQSPKYLFRKEGQNVTLSCEQNLNHDAMYWYRQDPGQGLRLIYYSQIVNDFQKGDIAEGYSVSREKKESFPLTVTSAQKNPTAFYLCASMRTGGSTGELFFGEGSRLTVL.

As regards this clone: This specimen includes other DNA sequences encoding the same CDR3. The CDR3 loop reads CASSLSSGANVLTF. CDR3 nucleotides: TGTGCCAGCAGCCTCTCGTCTGGGGCCAACGTCCTGACTTTC. V usage is TRBV3-1 (or the pseudogene TRBV3-2) and J usage is TRBJ2-6; D call uncertain. Trimming took 4 bases from V and 1 from J, leaving 5 bases between them. Germline V gene sequence: CDR1 LGHDT, CDR2 YNNKEL (reference sequence). This CDR3 region has 14 residues.

The V gene is TRBV5-1, the J gene TRBJ2-1, with D possibly matching TRBD2 (5 bases). The germline gives CDR1 SGHRS, CDR2 YFSETQ. V dropped 0 bases and J dropped 12 bases, with 19 bases sitting between them. The CDR3 has 15 amino acids. CDR3 nucleotides: TGCGCCAGCAGCTTGGGGGCGGGTGACTGGTTGGGGCAGTTCTTC. Amino acid sequence: CASSLGAGDWLGQFF.

This chain uses TRBV4-2 with TRBJ2-1; TRBD2 agrees at 11 bases. The germline V gene has CDR1 LGHNA and CDR2 YNFKEQ. V shed 4 bases and J 3 bases; nucleotides not matched to a gene: 5. The CDR3 is 16 amino acids. The CDR3 loop is CASSPLLAGGYNEQFF. For the CDR3, the DNA is TGTGCCAGCAGCCCTCTCCTAGCGGGGGGCTACAATGAGCAGTTCTTC.

CDR3 loop: CASSPRTHSTDTQYF. DNA for the CDR3: TGTGCCAGCAGCCCGAGGACACACAGCACAGATACGCAGTATTTT. The gene calls are TRBV7-9 and TRBJ2-3; perhaps TRBD1 as D (5 bases). V lost 5 bases and J 0 bases, leaving 12 bases between the germline ends. Looked up from germline, CDR1 is SEHNR and CDR2 is FQNEAQ (reference sequence). This CDR3 has 15 residues.

CDR3: CAGRGTNTGELFF. In DNA form, the CDR3 reads TGTGCCGGGCGGGGGACGAACACCGGGGAGCTGTTTTTT. The chain employs TRBV19 and TRBJ2-2; the match to TRBD2 covers 7 bases. Germline loops: CDR1 LNHDA, CDR2 SQIVND (reference sequence). V dropped 11 bases and J dropped 0; count of bases not matched to a gene: 3. This CDR3 spans 13 amino acids.

The chain joins TRBV25-1 to TRBJ2-7, with D possibly matching TRBD1 (5 bases). V was clipped by 7 bases and J by 7 bases, with 17 bases between them. There are 13 residues in the CDR3. Germline V gene data show CDR1 as MGHDK and CDR2 as SYGVNS. The CDR3 region is CASKMTDFGEQYF. As DNA, the CDR3 is TGTGCCAGCAAGATGACAGATTTCGGAGAGCAGTACTTC.

The chain has TRBV6-6 and TRBJ1-2, with D hard to call. The CDR3 has 13 amino acids. V was pared by 2 bases and J by 6 bases, with 10 bases between. The germline CDR1 and CDR2 sequences are MNHNY and SVGAGI (reference sequence). The DNA of the CDR3 is TGTGCCAGCAGTTACGACACGCTGGATGGCTACACCTTC. It specifies CASSYDTLDGYTF.

This sequence joins TRBV29-1 and TRBJ2-5; unclear D gene. Trimming shortened V by 3 bases and J by 7 bases, and 12 bases separated the two germline ends. CDR1 is SQVTM and CDR2 is ANQGSEA in the germline V gene. The CDR3 is 12 residues long. The DNA for the CDR3 is TGCAGCGTTGAGATCGGGTCCCCGACCCAGTACTTC. Encoded protein: CSVEIGSPTQYF.

The gene calls are TRBV5-4 and TRBJ2-5; 7 bases align to TRBD1. This CDR3 comprises 14 residues. Germline V CDR1 and CDR2: SGHNT, YYREEE (reference sequence). V lost 4 bases and J lost 1; bases outside the gene matches: 4. The CDR3 region is CASSVNRGQETQYF. CDR3 nucleotide sequence: TGTGCCAGCAGCGTCAACAGGGGCCAAGAGACCCAGTACTTC.

The chain links TRBV5-1 to TRBJ2-2; 9 nucleotides agree with TRBD1. V trimming: 6 bases; J trimming: 4 bases; junction bases outside the gene matches: 10. Germline V gene lookup returns CDR1 SGHRS and CDR2 YFSETQ. The CDR3 contains 16 residues. The CDR3 DNA is TGCGCCAGCACCCCATCCGGGACAGGGACCACCGGGGAGCTGTTTTTT. Translated: CASTPSGTGTTGELFF.

To note about this clone: The junction does not match germline at one end; this may be a read error. This rearrangement joins TRBV5-4 to TRBJ2-3; D is uncertain. Looked up from germline, CDR1 is SGHNT and CDR2 is YYREEE (reference sequence). CDR3 length: 16 residues. CDR3 in DNA: TGTGCCAGCAGCTTGGAAATAAGTGGCGCCGTGGGCTTGGTCGTTTTT. Protein: CASSLEISGAVGLVVF.

V is TRBV5-1 and J is TRBJ1-1; 7 nucleotides agree with TRBD1. Trimming cost V 2 bases and J 6 bases; bases outside gene matches: 7. This CDR3 spans 14 amino acids. Per germline, CDR1 SGHRS and CDR2 YFSETQ. CDR3 in amino acids: CASSLGTVSAEAFF. The CDR3 nucleotides are TGCGCCAGCAGCTTAGGGACAGTCAGCGCTGAAGCTTTCTTT.